Below, 10 T cell receptor beta chains from the same sample are listed, as sequenced in a study of identical twins. TCRdb re-derived calls from the 5' RACE reads in MiXCR, one entry per CDR3 protein. The table has roughly 720,000 distinct CDR3 sequences, 18% seen once; the top ten hold less than 15%. The data were also submitted as part of a second study, on T cells expressing NK-cell markers.

The specimen was PBMCs. Source of these receptors: a woman under 30 in good health.

The V and J genes are TRBV5-4 and TRBJ1-1; D not certain. Trimming took off 4 bases at V and 6 bases at J, with 13 bases between the two ends. This CDR3 has 13 amino acids. Germline V gene data show CDR1 as SGHNT and CDR2 as YYREEE (reference sequence). As DNA, the CDR3 is TGTGCCAGCAGCCAGCGACACGAGGCTGAAGCTTTCTTT. It translates to CASSQRHEAEAFF.

The rearrangement links TRBV20-1 to TRBJ1-1; D is possibly TRBD1 (6 bases). The CDR3 is 18 amino acids. CDR1 and CDR2 (germline): DFQATT, SNEGSKA (reference sequence). Between the trimmed V and J ends, which lost 4 bases and 1 base, there was a span of 25 bases. CDR3 in amino acids: CSATPSRQAGRTNTEAFF. CDR3 nucleotide sequence: TGCAGTGCTACCCCATCCCGACAGGCGGGGAGGACGAACACTGAAGCTTTCTTT.

This clonotype showed up just a few times. As DNA, the CDR3 is TGCGCCAGCAGCGACAATACCTACAATGAGCAGTTCTTC. Its protein product is CASSDNTYNEQFF. J is TRBJ2-1 and V is TRBV5-1; D remains unclear. The CDR3 has 13 amino acids. CDR1 and CDR2 from the germline V gene are SGHRS and YFSETQ. V lost 4 bases to trimming and J lost 2 bases, with 7 bases between them.

This clonotype was detected only a few times. V usage is TRBV6-5 and J usage is TRBJ2-1, with a weak D call TRBD1 (5 bases). The V and J ends lost 2 bases and 9 bases respectively, with 11 bases between them. Germline CDR1 and CDR2: MNHEY and SVGAGI. The CDR3 consists of 13 residues. CDR3 sequence: CASSYPGSAEQFF. The CDR3 region has the DNA TGTGCCAGCAGTTACCCAGGGTCGGCTGAGCAGTTCTTC.

Remarks on this clonotype: One end of the junction does not line up with germline, which may come from a read error. The chain joins TRBV20-1 to TRBJ2-5, with 12 bases aligning to TRBD2. Germline values: CDR1 DFQATT, CDR2 SNEGSKA (reference sequence). The CDR3 spans 17 residues. The CDR3 loop is CCARGLAGGPTQETQYF. CDR3 sequence (DNA): TGCTGTGCTAGAGGTCTAGCGGGGGGGCCTACTCAAGAGACCCAGTACTTC.

The chain is built from TRBV7-2 and TRBJ2-5; no reliable D call. Looked up from germline, CDR1 is SGHTA and CDR2 is FQGNSA. The CDR3 has 14 residues. V was clipped by 1 base and J by 2 bases, with 8 bases between them. CDR3 nucleotides: TGTGCCAGCAGCTTAGTGGCACAGCAAGAGACCCAGTACTTC. Translated: CASSLVAQQETQYF.

This clonotype has at least ten counts. This chain joins TRBV12-3 or TRBV12-4 and TRBJ1-1; D perhaps matches TRBD1 (5 bases). This CDR3 has 13 residues. V lost 1 base and J 5 bases, leaving 8 bases between the germline ends. The CDR3 here is CASSLGGVTEAFF. The CDR3 DNA reads as TGTGCCAGCAGTTTAGGGGGGGTAACTGAAGCTTTCTTT.

This clonotype turned up a few times. The genes are TRBV2 and TRBJ2-3, with D tentatively TRBD1 (5 bases). This CDR3 has 15 amino acids. The germline V gene has CDR1 SNHLY and CDR2 FYNNEI. Trimming pared 3 bases from V and 6 bases from J, leaving 16 bases between. The CDR3 nucleotides are TGTGCCAGCAGTGAGGGTTTGGGGCCCTCCGATACGCAGTATTTT. It translates to CASSEGLGPSDTQYF.

The V gene is TRBV6-5, the J gene TRBJ1-4; unclear D gene. Trimming removed 8 bases at V and 8 bases at J, with 12 bases between. The germline V gene encodes CDR1 MNHEY and CDR2 SVGAGI. CDR3 length equals 12 residues. CDR3 nucleotides: TGTGCCAGCTCGACGGGAGGGGAAAAACTGTTTTTT. As protein: CASSTGGEKLFF.

This clonotype was observed a few times. The rearrangement links TRBV20-1 to TRBJ2-3; no firm D call. The CDR3 has 12 residues. V lost 3 bases and J 2 bases, leaving 6 bases between the germline ends. Germline CDR1 is DFQATT and CDR2 is SNEGSKA (reference sequence). CDR3 nucleotide sequence: TGCAGTGCTAGCCTCCCCACAGATACGCAGTATTTT. Its protein is CSASLPTDTQYF.